What follows are 2 T cell receptor beta chains derived from one specimen sequenced in a study of T cell responses to AZD1222 COVID-19 vaccine. The method was immunoSEQ multiplex PCR; TCRdb's version includes in-frame clones alone and lacks a portion of them. The profile shows some 130,000 clones, about nine tenths of them singletons. The sequencing here drew on peripheral blood, taken 28 days after the second AZD1222 dose. The receptors derive from an adult who received the AZD1222 COVID-19 vaccine.

The chain recombines TRBV28 with TRBJ2-2; D gene unclear. CDR3 length: 15 amino acids. From germline, CDR1 is MDHEN and CDR2 SYDVKM. With 6 bases removed from V and 0 bases from J, the gap between germline ends came to 11 bases. The CDR3 nucleotides are TGTGCCAGCAGCCCCTTTCGGGCGAACACCGGGGAGCTGTTTTTT. Protein product: CASSPFRANTGELFF.

The V and J genes are TRBV4-2 and TRBJ1-5, with 7 bases that match TRBD1. Looked up from germline, CDR1 is LGHNA and CDR2 is YNFKEQ. V shed 0 bases, J shed 9 bases, and the junction held 11 bases outside the gene matches. CDR3 length: 16 amino acids. The CDR3 loop is CASSQDGGDSTWPQHF. The CDR3 nucleotides are TGTGCCAGCAGCCAAGATGGAGGGGACAGTACGTGGCCCCAGCATTTT.